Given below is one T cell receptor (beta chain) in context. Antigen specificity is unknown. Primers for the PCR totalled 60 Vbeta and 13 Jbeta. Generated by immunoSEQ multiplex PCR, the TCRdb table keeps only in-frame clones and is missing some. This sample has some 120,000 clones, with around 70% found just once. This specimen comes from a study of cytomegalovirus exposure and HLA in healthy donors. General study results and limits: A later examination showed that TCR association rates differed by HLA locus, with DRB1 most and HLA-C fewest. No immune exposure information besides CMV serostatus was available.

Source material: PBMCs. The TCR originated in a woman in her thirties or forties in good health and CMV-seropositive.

The CDR3 DNA reads TGTGCCAGCAGGCCGACCCAGGGGAAGGGCGGCTACACCTTC. This encodes CASRPTQGKGGYTF. The chain has TRBV6-4 and TRBJ1-2; D perhaps matches TRBD1 (6 bases). V gave up 6 bases and J gave up 8 bases, with 19 bases separating them. The germline V gene has CDR1 MRHNA and CDR2 SNTAGT. The CDR3 runs 14 residues.